This TCR beta chain was captured in a study of blood T cells in healthy people across ages. Study outcomes and limitations: Estimates of diversity drawn from one million T cells were considered underestimates.

The V and J ends lost 3 bases and 1 base respectively, with 11 bases between them. Germline V gives CDR1 DFQATT, CDR2 SNEGSKA (reference sequence). This CDR3 has 14 amino acids. Primed by a sample-barcoded 5' primer and a J-beta primer mix, a second PCR proceeded for 7 to 11 cycles. Each cDNA molecule carried a tag from a template-switch adaptor that contained 12 random nucleotides. All samples yielded 3 million or more CDR3-containing paired-end reads. MiXCR was run by TCRdb on the 5' RACE reads, yielding one entry per CDR3 protein. Of 1,300,000 or so distinct CDR3 sequences listed, approximately 63% were seen once; the top ten hold roughly 6.3%. Of note for this clonotype: Antigen: not known.

Specimen: blood. This receptor was taken from a young man in good health. This chain connects TRBV20-1 to TRBJ2-3; D not resolved. The CDR3 bases are TGCAGTGCTAGTAGGCTAGACCGCACAGATACGCAGTATTTT. Translating it yields CSASRLDRTDTQYF.